In this sample, the clone carrying this T cell receptor beta chain turned up once. Trimming stripped 7 bases from V and 5 bases from J, with 20 bases between. This CDR3 spans 15 amino acids. Germline V lookup: CDR1 LNHDA, CDR2 SQIVND (reference sequence). This sample is drawn from a study of shared clonotypes between healthy human individuals. The assay was immunoSEQ multiplex PCR, and TCRdb's table has in-frame clones only and misses some. The profile shows more than 1 million clones, 70% to 80% of them singletons. Sequenced input: memory CD4+ T cells from PBMCs. Subset: CD45RA-negative fraction. This chain joins TRBV19 and TRBJ2-5, with D possibly TRBD1 on 7 matching bases. This sequence was found in a man aged 18 to 29 in good health. Some clones in this sample may be carry-over from other donors' samples. The CDR3: CASTMTGPGEETQYF. The CDR3 DNA reads TGTGCCAGTACCATGACAGGGCCGGGAGAGGAGACCCAGTACTTC. Together with reference TRBV19 and TRBJ2-5, the CDR3 gives the full variable domain: DGGITQSPKYLFRKEGQNVTLSCEQNLNHDAMYWYRQDPGQGLRLIYYSQIVNDFQKGDIAEGYSVSREKKESFPLTVTSAQKNPTAFYLCASTMTGPGEETQYFGPGTRLLVL.